This T cell receptor (beta chain) was identified during a study of response to subunit inactivated influenza vaccine. The CDR3 is made up of 14 amino acids. V dropped 5 bases and J dropped 4; count of bases not matched to a gene: 7. Germline-derived CDR1 and CDR2 are SGHRS and YFSETQ. TCRdb redid the calling of the RT-PCR reads with MiXCR, one entry per CDR3 protein. The table records 490,000 or so distinct CDR3 sequences, 7.6% of them present only once. The chain combines TRBV5-1 with TRBJ2-3; 7 bases fit TRBD2. This TCR was recovered from a man between 50 and 75 years old who received an inactivated influenza vaccine. Specimen: PBMCs from blood, collected around 25 months after vaccination. CDR3 nucleotide sequence: TGCGCCAGCAGTCAGGCGGGAGCGGCAGATACGCAGTATTTT. It specifies CASSQAGAADTQYF.